This entry lists 30 T cell receptor beta chains sequenced from one sample in a study of T cell repertoires in cytomegalovirus infection (dated by TCRdb to between 2018 and 2021). Sequencing instrument: Illumina HiSeq 1500. TCRdb took the public reads, trimmed them with fastp at Q25, ran MiXCR for clone calling and kept in-frame beta chains. Rows are unified per CDR3 protein, each entry keeping the most common DNA and genes. The sample table shows about 900,000 distinct CDR3 sequences, and around a third are seen once. The ten largest clones capture over 12% of the sample. Their antigens are not known. The treatment or condition tag for this specimen amounts to: in vitro stimulation with specific CMV peptide epitopes to enrich CMV-specific T cells. Sample: cultured CD8+ T cells from PBMCs, taken from culture after CMV antigen stimulation. All receptors derive from a human donor in good health (CMV status not recorded). Some clones in this sample may be carry-over from other donors' samples.

A few counts support this clonotype. The CDR3 DNA reads as TGTGCCAGCAGCGCTAGCGGGGCCTACAATGAGCAGTTCTTC. Translated, it gives CASSASGAYNEQFF. The V and J genes are TRBV9 and TRBJ2-1, with TRBD2 matching 9 bases. Germline CDR1 and CDR2: SGDLS and YYNGEE. V gave up 3 bases and J gave up 2 bases; unmatched junction bases: 0. The CDR3 contains 14 residues.

J is TRBJ2-7 and V is TRBV29-1; 7 bases align to TRBD1. The ends lost 0 bases at V and 3 bases at J; junction bases unmatched: 2. The CDR3 has 13 residues. From germline, CDR1 is SQVTM and CDR2 ANQGSEA. CDR3 protein: CSVEDGQVYEQYF. CDR3 in DNA: TGCAGCGTTGAAGATGGACAGGTCTACGAGCAGTACTTC.

The chain has TRBV14 and TRBJ2-3; possibly TRBD2 for D (5 bases). The V gene lost 4 bases and the J gene lost 3 bases, with 11 bases spanning the gap. The CDR3 loop spans 14 amino acids. Germline values: CDR1 SGHDN, CDR2 FVKESK. In nucleotides, the CDR3 is TGTGCCAGCAGCCGGTACCGGGAAACAGATACGCAGTATTTT. It encodes CASSRYRETDTQYF.

This clonotype was seen more than once but under ten times. The chain joins TRBV10-2 to TRBJ1-4; possibly TRBD1 for D (6 bases). The germline CDR1 and CDR2 sequences are WSHSY and SAAADI. Trimming took 3 bases from V and 9 from J, leaving 11 bases between them. This CDR3 comprises 13 residues. CDR3 nucleotides: TGCGCCAGCAGTGACTGGACAGAGAAAAAACTGTTTTTT. Protein product: CASSDWTEKKLFF.

As regards this clonotype: This may arise from a read error, as a much more abundant clone is one base away. The chain employs TRBV7-2 and TRBJ2-3; 9 bases are a match to TRBD2. CDR1 and CDR2 from the germline V gene are SGHTA and FQGNSA. CDR3 size: 16 residues. CDR3 DNA: TGTGCCAGGAGCTTAGAAGGCGGGGGGGCCCGAGATACGCAGTATTTT. Its translation: CARSLEGGGARDTQYF.

This clonotype was found many times. This chain uses TRBV7-8 with TRBJ2-3, with D uncertain. The V gene lost 5 bases and the J gene lost 6 bases, with 12 bases spanning the gap. The CDR3 sequence is 13 residues long. Germline assignment: CDR1 SGHVS and CDR2 FQNEAQ. The CDR3 DNA sequence: TGTGCCAGCAGCATACAGTCGTGGGATACGCAGTATTTT. Encoded protein: CASSIQSWDTQYF.

V gene TRBV6-5 combines with J gene TRBJ1-1, with D unclear. The CDR3 length is 14 residues. Germline-derived CDR1 and CDR2 are MNHEY and SVGAGI. V was cut by 7 bases and J by 2 bases, with 14 bases left in between. The CDR3 region is CASTSKGYNTEAFF. The DNA of the CDR3 is TGTGCCAGCACCTCGAAAGGTTACAACACTGAAGCTTTCTTT.

In this sample, this clonotype turned up many times. The chain employs TRBV7-2 and TRBJ2-5; D gene unclear. Germline V gene sequence: CDR1 SGHTA, CDR2 FQGNSA. CDR3 length: 15 residues. V lost 5 bases and J 1 base, leaving 14 bases between the germline ends. The CDR3 loop is CASSGMLVFQETQYF. Here the CDR3 DNA reads TGTGCCAGCAGCGGTATGTTGGTATTCCAAGAGACCCAGTACTTC.

This clonotype was recorded a few times. This chain joins TRBV12-3 or TRBV12-4 and TRBJ2-3, with 11 bases matching TRBD2. The CDR3 runs to 16 residues. V was clipped by 6 bases and J by 5 bases; unmatched bases: 10. The CDR3 coding sequence is TGTGCCAGCAGCCCGATTAGCGGGGGGGGAGGAGATACGCAGTATTTT. Amino acids: CASSPISGGGGDTQYF.

Only a few counts were recorded for this clonotype. This chain joins TRBV5-1 and TRBJ1-1; D is unclear. The CDR3 runs to 15 residues. Trimming shortened V by 1 base and J by 3 bases, and 13 bases separated the two germline ends. The germline gives CDR1 SGHRS, CDR2 YFSETQ. The DNA for the CDR3 is TGCGCCAGCAGCTTGTCGGGAGGGCCAGACACTGAAGCTTTCTTT. It specifies CASSLSGGPDTEAFF. Full variable domain (rest looked up from reference TRBV5-1 and TRBJ1-1): KAGVTQTPRYLIKTRGQQVTLSCSPISGHRSVSWYQQTPGQGLQFLFEYFSETQRNKGNFPGRFSGRQFSNSRSEMNVSTLELGDSALYLCASSLSGGPDTEAFFGQGTRLTVV.

The chain combines TRBV11-2 with TRBJ2-3; D is perhaps TRBD2 (5 bases). Trimming left V 0 bases short and J 5 bases short, with 6 bases between. This CDR3 contains 13 residues. The germline V gene has CDR1 SGHAT and CDR2 FQNNGV. The CDR3 DNA sequence: TGTGCCAGCAGCTTAGATCGGGAAGATACGCAGTATTTT. It translates to CASSLDREDTQYF.

This clonotype appeared a few times. V gene TRBV25-1 combines with J gene TRBJ1-1; D gene uncertain. The length of the CDR3 is 16 residues. Germline V gives CDR1 MGHDK, CDR2 SYGVNS. Trimming pared 6 bases from V and 5 bases from J, leaving 22 bases between. DNA of the CDR3: TGTGCCAGCAGCGTAAGCCCTTGGAGGGTGTGGACTGAAGCTTTCTTT. Its protein is CASSVSPWRVWTEAFF. Filled out from reference TRBV25-1 and TRBJ1-1, the complete variable domain reads EADIYQTPRYLVIGTGKKITLECSQTMGHDKMYWYQQDPGMELHLIHYSYGVNSTEKGDLSSESTVSRIRTEHFPLTLESARPSHTSQYLCASSVSPWRVWTEAFFGQGTRLTVV.

The chain recombines TRBV7-9 with TRBJ2-1; possibly TRBD1 for D (6 bases). Germline V lookup: CDR1 SEHNR, CDR2 FQNEAQ (reference sequence). The V and J ends lost 5 bases and 6 bases respectively, with 20 bases between them. This CDR3 is built from 16 residues. Here the CDR3 reads CASSPPGQYLSNEQFF. As DNA, the CDR3 is TGTGCCAGCAGCCCACCCGGACAGTACTTATCCAATGAGCAGTTCTTC.

In this sample, this clonotype turned up once. The CDR3 spells CASRSGPRGEQYF. The CDR3 DNA is TGCGCCAGCCGTTCAGGACCTCGGGGTGAGCAGTACTTC. V and J are TRBV10-2 and TRBJ2-7; the D gene is possibly TRBD2 (5 bases). This CDR3 has 13 amino acids. V was cut by 8 bases and J by 7 bases, with 18 bases left in between. Germline CDR1 is WSHSY and CDR2 is SAAADI.

This chain uses TRBV5-6 with TRBJ2-7; 8 bases agree with TRBD1. Unmatched junction bases numbered 7, after V lost 2 bases and J lost 0 bases. The CDR3 consists of 16 residues. Germline loops: CDR1 SGHDT, CDR2 YYEEEE. The CDR3 spells CASSLKWTGSSYEQYV. The CDR3 DNA reads as TGTGCCAGCAGCTTAAAGTGGACAGGGAGCTCCTACGAGCAGTACGTC.

This chain connects TRBV15 to TRBJ2-7; D remains ambiguous. Germline V gene sequence: CDR1 LNHNV, CDR2 YYDKDF (reference sequence). The CDR3 consists of 15 residues. V shed 6 bases and J shed 3 bases, with 18 bases lying between them. The CDR3 sequence is CATRDGHTSSYEQYF. CDR3 in DNA: TGTGCCACCAGAGACGGGCACACTTCCAGCTACGAGCAGTACTTC.

The chain recombines TRBV6-2 or TRBV6-3 with TRBJ2-2; D possibly uses TRBD1 or TRBD2 (5 bases each). Germline lookup yields CDR1 MNHEY and CDR2 SVGEGT. The CDR3 covers 13 residues. The ends were cut back, 8 bases at V and 7 bases at J, with 14 bases in the middle. CDR3 sequence reads: CASSGTAVGELFF. DNA for the CDR3: TGTGCCAGCTCCGGGACGGCGGTCGGGGAGCTGTTTTTT.

This chain uses TRBV4-3 with TRBJ2-1; D possibly corresponds to TRBD2 (5 bases). CDR3 length equals 15 residues. Germline values: CDR1 LGHNA, CDR2 YSLEER. V was shortened by 1 base and J by 4 bases, with 11 bases between the two germline ends. CDR3 coding DNA: TGCGCCAGCAGCCAAGTTGGTAGCGCTTACAATGAGCAGTTCTTC. Amino acid sequence: CASSQVGSAYNEQFF.

This clonotype has just a few counts. The chain has TRBV5-1 and TRBJ2-2, with 7 bases that match TRBD1. The CDR3 spans 17 residues. The V gene end was trimmed by 0 bases and the J gene end by 5 bases; junction bases not matched to a gene: 10. CDR1 is SGHRS, CDR2 YFSETQ, per germline. The DNA for the CDR3 is TGCGCCAGCAGCTTGGACAGGGGAACAAGACCTACCGGGGAGCTGTTTTTT. It is translated as CASSLDRGTRPTGELFF.

The J gene is TRBJ2-7, the V gene TRBV6-2 or TRBV6-3; no reliable D call. The CDR3 totals 13 residues. V gave up 2 bases and J gave up 2 bases, with 7 bases separating them. Germline CDR1 and CDR2: MNHEY and SVGEGT. DNA of the CDR3: TGTGCCAGCAGTTACGGCATTACCTACGAGCAGTACGTC. It specifies CASSYGITYEQYV.

This clonotype was recorded many times. The J gene is TRBJ2-5, the V gene TRBV7-6; TRBD2 aligns across 7 bases. V gave up 5 bases and J gave up 2 bases; unmatched junction bases: 11. The CDR3 runs to 16 residues. Looked up from germline, CDR1 is SGHVS and CDR2 is FNYEAQ. The CDR3 reads CASSRSPGGSQETQYF. CDR3 sequence (DNA): TGTGCCAGCAGCCGATCCCCCGGGGGGTCTCAAGAGACCCAGTACTTC.

The rearrangement joins TRBV19 to TRBJ1-1, with a weak D call TRBD1 (5 bases). CDR1 LNHDA and CDR2 SQIVND come from the germline V gene (reference sequence). CDR3 length equals 14 residues. Trimming cost V 1 base and J 1 base, with 7 bases left between them. CDR3 nucleotide sequence: TGTGCCAGTAGTATAGTGGGGGAGAACACTGAAGCTTTCTTT. Its translation is CASSIVGENTEAFF.

V and J are TRBV19 and TRBJ2-1, with 8 bases matching TRBD2. Unmatched junction bases numbered 11, after V lost 5 bases and J lost 8 bases. There are 15 residues in the CDR3. Germline values: CDR1 LNHDA, CDR2 SQIVND (reference sequence). This CDR3 reads CASSSGGGRIDEQFF. CDR3 DNA sequence: TGTGCCAGTAGTTCGGGGGGGGGGCGCATCGATGAGCAGTTCTTC.

This clonotype has at least ten counts. The CDR3 DNA sequence: TGTGCCAGCAGCCCACACCCTCTGACTAGCAGCACCCAAGAGACCCAGTACTTC. Its protein is CASSPHPLTSSTQETQYF. The V call is TRBV7-2, the J call TRBJ2-5; 7 bases are shared with TRBD2. The trim removed 5 bases at V and 1 base at J, leaving 16 bases unmatched. This CDR3 comprises 18 residues. Germline values: CDR1 SGHTA, CDR2 FQGNSA. Complete variable domain (other parts from reference TRBV7-2 and TRBJ2-5): GAGVSQSPSNKVTEKGKDVELRCDPISGHTALYWYRQSLGQGLEFLIYFQGNSAPDKSGLPSDRFSAERTGGSVSTLTIQRTQQEDSAVYLCASSPHPLTSSTQETQYFGPGTRLLVL.

There are a few counts of this clonotype. The V and J genes are TRBV7-9 and TRBJ2-1, with 12 bases fitting TRBD2. V lost 5 bases to trimming and J lost 5 bases; unmatched junction nucleotides: 4. The germline V gene has CDR1 SEHNR and CDR2 FQNEAQ (reference sequence). The CDR3 is 15 residues long. CDR3 residues: CASSEPSGGDNEQFF. In DNA form, the CDR3 reads TGTGCCAGCAGCGAACCTAGCGGGGGGGACAATGAGCAGTTCTTC.

This clonotype was observed many times. The gene calls are TRBV2 and TRBJ2-3, with TRBD2 identical over 10 bases. The CDR3 runs to 15 residues. Unmatched junction bases numbered 11, after V lost 8 bases and J lost 6 bases. Germline-derived CDR1 and CDR2 are SNHLY and FYNNEI. CDR3 protein: CASLGLADLLDTQYF. In DNA, the CDR3 is TGTGCCAGCTTAGGACTAGCGGATCTTTTGGATACGCAGTATTTT.

The chain couples TRBV4-2 to TRBJ1-5; tentatively, D is TRBD1 (6 bases). Germline V gene sequence: CDR1 LGHNA, CDR2 YNFKEQ. V lost 4 bases, J lost 9 bases, and 22 bases lay in between. The CDR3 spans 16 residues. The CDR3: CASSPYTNRDEPPQHF. As DNA, the CDR3 is TGTGCCAGCAGCCCCTATACTAACAGGGATGAGCCGCCCCAGCATTTT.

This clonotype was counted only a few times. The chain uses TRBV11-2 and TRBJ2-1, with D perhaps TRBD1 (5 bases). The CDR3 runs 16 residues. The germline V gene has CDR1 SGHAT and CDR2 FQNNGV. Trimming shortened V by 1 base and J by 5 bases, and 15 bases separated the two germline ends. CDR3 DNA: TGTGCCAGCAGCTTAGGGGCCAGGGTGTTTGACAATGAGCAGTTCTTC. It specifies CASSLGARVFDNEQFF.

The V and J genes are TRBV19 and TRBJ2-1; the D call may be TRBD1 or TRBD2 (5 bases each). V lost 3 bases to trimming and J lost 4 bases, with 13 bases between them. The CDR3 is 15 residues long. From germline, CDR1 is LNHDA and CDR2 SQIVND (reference sequence). CDR3 protein: CASSMGTPTYNEQFF. DNA of the CDR3: TGTGCCAGTAGTATGGGGACGCCAACTTACAATGAGCAGTTCTTC.

This chain links TRBV19 with TRBJ1-1; D remains ambiguous. The germline gives CDR1 LNHDA, CDR2 SQIVND (reference sequence). The CDR3 has 12 residues. The V end was cut by 3 bases, the J end by 2 bases, with 4 bases between. Here the CDR3 DNA reads TGTGCCAGTAGTATGATCAACACTGAAGCTTTCTTT. The encoded protein is CASSMINTEAFF.